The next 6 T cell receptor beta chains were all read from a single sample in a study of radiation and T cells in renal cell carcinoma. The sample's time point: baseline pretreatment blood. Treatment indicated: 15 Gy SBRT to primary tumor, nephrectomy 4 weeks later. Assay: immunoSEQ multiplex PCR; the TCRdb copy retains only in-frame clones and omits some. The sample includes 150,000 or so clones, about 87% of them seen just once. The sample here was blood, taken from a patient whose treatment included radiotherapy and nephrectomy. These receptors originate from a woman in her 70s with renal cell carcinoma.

CDR3 DNA: TGTGCCAGCAGTGGGACAGGGGTCTATGGCTACACCTTC. Its protein product is CASSGTGVYGYTF. The rearrangement links TRBV25-1 to TRBJ1-2, with TRBD1 identical over 9 bases. In germline, CDR1 is MGHDK, CDR2 SYGVNS. This CDR3 contains 13 residues. The trim removed 4 bases at V and 4 bases at J, leaving 1 base unmatched.

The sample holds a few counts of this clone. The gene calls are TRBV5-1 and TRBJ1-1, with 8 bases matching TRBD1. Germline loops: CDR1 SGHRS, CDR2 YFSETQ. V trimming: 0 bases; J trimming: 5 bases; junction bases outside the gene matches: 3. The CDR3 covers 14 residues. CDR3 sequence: CASSLGQGKTEAFF. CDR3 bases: TGCGCCAGCAGCTTGGGACAGGGGAAAACTGAAGCTTTCTTT.

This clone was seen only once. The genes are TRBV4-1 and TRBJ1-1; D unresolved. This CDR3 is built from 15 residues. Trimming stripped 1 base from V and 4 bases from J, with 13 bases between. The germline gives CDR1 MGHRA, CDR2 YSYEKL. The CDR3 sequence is CASSQGAGPITEAFF. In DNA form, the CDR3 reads TGCGCCAGCAGCCAAGGAGCCGGCCCGATCACTGAAGCTTTCTTT.

In nucleotides, the CDR3 is TGTGCCATCAGTGAGGGTCCAGGGGCGAACACTGAAGCTTTCTTT. Protein sequence: CAISEGPGANTEAFF. The rearrangement links TRBV10-3 to TRBJ1-1; TRBD1 might be the D (6 bases). There are 15 residues in the CDR3. V was clipped by 2 bases and J by 1 base, with 11 bases between them. Germline CDR1 ENHRY, CDR2 SYGVKD.

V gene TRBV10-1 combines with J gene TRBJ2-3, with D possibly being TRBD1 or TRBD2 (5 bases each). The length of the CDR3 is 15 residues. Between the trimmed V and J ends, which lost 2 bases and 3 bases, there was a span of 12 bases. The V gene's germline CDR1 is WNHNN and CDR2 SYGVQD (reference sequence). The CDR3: CASSERDVLTDTQYF. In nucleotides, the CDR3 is TGCGCCAGCAGTGAGCGGGACGTCCTGACAGATACGCAGTATTTT.

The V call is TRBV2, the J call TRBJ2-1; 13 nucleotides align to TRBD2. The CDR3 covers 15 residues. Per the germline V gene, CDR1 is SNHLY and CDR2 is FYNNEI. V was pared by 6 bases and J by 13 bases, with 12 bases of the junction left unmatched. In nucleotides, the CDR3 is TGTGCCAGCAGAAAGTTACTAGCGGGGGGGCCCGAACAGTTCTTC. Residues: CASRKLLAGGPEQFF.